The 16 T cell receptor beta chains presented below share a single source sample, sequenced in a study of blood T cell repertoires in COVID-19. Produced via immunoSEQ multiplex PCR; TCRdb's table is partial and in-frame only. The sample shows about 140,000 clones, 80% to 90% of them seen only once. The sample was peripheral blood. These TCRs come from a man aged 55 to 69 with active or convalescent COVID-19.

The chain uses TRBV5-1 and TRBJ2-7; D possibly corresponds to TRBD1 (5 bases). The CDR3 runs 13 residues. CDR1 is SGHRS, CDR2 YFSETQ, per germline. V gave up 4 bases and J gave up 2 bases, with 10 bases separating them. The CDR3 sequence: CASSKTGTYEQYF. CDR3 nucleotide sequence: TGCGCCAGCAGCAAAACAGGAACCTACGAGCAGTACTTC.

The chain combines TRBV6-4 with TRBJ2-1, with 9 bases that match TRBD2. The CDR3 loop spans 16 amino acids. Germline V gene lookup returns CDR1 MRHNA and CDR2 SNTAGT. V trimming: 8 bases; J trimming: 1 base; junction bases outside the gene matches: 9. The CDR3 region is CASPLLAGASYNEQFF. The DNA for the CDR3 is TGTGCCAGCCCCTTATTAGCGGGAGCTTCCTACAATGAGCAGTTCTTC.

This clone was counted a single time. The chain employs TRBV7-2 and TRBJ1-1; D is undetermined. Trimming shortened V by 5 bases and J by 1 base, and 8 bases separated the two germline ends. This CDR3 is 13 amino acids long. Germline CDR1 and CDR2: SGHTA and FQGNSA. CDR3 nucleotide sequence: TGTGCCAGCAGCACCCACAGGAACACTGAAGCTTTCTTT. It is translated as CASSTHRNTEAFF.

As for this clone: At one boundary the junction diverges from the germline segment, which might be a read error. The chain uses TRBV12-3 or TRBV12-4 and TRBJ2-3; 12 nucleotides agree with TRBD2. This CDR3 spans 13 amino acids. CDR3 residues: CASSSPGLAGWIF. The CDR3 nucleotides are TGTGCCAGCAGTTCTCCCGGACTAGCGGGATGGATTTTT.

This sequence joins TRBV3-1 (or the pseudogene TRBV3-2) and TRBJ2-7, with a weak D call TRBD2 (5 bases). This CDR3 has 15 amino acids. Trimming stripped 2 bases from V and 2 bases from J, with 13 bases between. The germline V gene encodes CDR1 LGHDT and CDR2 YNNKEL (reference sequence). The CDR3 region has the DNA TGTGCCAGCAGCCAACCTGGTGAGGGAGCCTACGAGCAGTACTTC. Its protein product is CASSQPGEGAYEQYF.

The CDR3 region is CASRKTGDNQPQHF. CDR3 sequence (DNA): TGTGCCAGTAGGAAAACAGGGGACAATCAGCCCCAGCATTTT. This chain uses TRBV19 with TRBJ1-5; 7 bases map to TRBD1. This CDR3 contains 14 residues. The germline V gene encodes CDR1 LNHDA and CDR2 SQIVND (reference sequence). The J segment lost 3 bases and the V segment lost 6 bases, leaving 5 bases of the junction unmatched.

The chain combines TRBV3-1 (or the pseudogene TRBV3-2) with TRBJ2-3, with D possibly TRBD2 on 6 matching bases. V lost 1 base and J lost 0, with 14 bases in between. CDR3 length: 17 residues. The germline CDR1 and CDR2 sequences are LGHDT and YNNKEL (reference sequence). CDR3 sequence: CASSQGLASASTDTQYF. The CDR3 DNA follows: TGTGCCAGCAGCCAAGGACTTGCTAGCGCCAGCACAGATACGCAGTATTTT.

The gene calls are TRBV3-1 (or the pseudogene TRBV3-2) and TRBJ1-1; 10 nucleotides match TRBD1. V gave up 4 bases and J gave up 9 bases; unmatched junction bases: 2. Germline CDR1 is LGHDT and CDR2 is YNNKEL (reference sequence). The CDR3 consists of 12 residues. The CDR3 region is CASSRDRGQAFF. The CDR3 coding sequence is TGTGCCAGCAGCCGAGACAGGGGGCAAGCTTTCTTT.

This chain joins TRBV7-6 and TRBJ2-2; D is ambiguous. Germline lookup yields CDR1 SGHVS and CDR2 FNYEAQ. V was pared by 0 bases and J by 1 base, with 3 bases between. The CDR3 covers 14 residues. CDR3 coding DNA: TGTGCCAGCAGCTTAGCCTGGAACACCGGGGAGCTGTTTTTT. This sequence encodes CASSLAWNTGELFF.

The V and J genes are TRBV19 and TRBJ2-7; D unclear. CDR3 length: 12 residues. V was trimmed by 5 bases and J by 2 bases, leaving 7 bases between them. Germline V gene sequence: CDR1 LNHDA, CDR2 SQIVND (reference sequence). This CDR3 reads CASSRGPYEQYF. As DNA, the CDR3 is TGTGCCAGTAGTCGCGGTCCCTACGAGCAGTACTTC. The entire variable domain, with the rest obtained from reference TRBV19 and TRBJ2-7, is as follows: DGGITQSPKYLFRKEGQNVTLSCEQNLNHDAMYWYRQDPGQGLRLIYYSQIVNDFQKGDIAEGYSVSREKKESFPLTVTSAQKNPTAFYLCASSRGPYEQYFGPGTRLTVT.

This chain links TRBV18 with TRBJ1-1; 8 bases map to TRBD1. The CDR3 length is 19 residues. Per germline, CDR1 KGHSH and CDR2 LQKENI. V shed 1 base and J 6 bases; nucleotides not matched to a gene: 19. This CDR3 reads CASSPRRTGTGAVAAEAFF. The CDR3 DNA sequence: TGTGCCAGCTCACCACGGCGTACCGGGACAGGTGCTGTGGCGGCTGAAGCTTTCTTT.

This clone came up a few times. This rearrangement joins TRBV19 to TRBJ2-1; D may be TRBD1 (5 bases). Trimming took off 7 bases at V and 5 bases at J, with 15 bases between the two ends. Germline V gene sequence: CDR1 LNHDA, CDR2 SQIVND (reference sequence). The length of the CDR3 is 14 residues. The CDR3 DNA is TGTGCCAGTACCCCAAGTCAGGGAAACAATGAGCAGTTCTTC. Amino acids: CASTPSQGNNEQFF.

The CDR3 coding sequence is TGTGCCAGCAGCTTGATTCTAACGTTCTCCTACGAGCAGTACTTC. Translation: CASSLILTFSYEQYF. V is TRBV7-2 and J is TRBJ2-7; D remains unclear. Germline V gene lookup returns CDR1 SGHTA and CDR2 FQGNSA. CDR3 length equals 15 residues. V lost 3 bases to trimming and J lost 0 bases, with 12 bases between them.

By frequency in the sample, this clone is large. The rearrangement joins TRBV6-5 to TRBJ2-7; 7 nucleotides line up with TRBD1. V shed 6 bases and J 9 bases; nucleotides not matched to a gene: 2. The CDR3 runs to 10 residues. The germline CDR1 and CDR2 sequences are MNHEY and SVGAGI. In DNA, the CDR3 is TGTGCCAGCAGCAGACAGGGGCAGTACTTC. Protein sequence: CASSRQGQYF.

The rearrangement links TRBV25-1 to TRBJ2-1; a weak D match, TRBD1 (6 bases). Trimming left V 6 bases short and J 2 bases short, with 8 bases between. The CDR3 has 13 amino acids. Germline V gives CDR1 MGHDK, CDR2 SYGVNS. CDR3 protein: CASSRTAYNEQFF. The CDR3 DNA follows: TGTGCCAGCAGCAGGACAGCCTACAATGAGCAGTTCTTC.

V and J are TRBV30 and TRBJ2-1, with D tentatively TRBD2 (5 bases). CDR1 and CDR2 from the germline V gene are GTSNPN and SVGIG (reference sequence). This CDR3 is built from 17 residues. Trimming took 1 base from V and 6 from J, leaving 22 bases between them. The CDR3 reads CAWSAGIRTSILNEQFF. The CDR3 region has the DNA TGTGCCTGGAGTGCCGGCATCAGGACTTCTATTCTCAATGAGCAGTTCTTC.